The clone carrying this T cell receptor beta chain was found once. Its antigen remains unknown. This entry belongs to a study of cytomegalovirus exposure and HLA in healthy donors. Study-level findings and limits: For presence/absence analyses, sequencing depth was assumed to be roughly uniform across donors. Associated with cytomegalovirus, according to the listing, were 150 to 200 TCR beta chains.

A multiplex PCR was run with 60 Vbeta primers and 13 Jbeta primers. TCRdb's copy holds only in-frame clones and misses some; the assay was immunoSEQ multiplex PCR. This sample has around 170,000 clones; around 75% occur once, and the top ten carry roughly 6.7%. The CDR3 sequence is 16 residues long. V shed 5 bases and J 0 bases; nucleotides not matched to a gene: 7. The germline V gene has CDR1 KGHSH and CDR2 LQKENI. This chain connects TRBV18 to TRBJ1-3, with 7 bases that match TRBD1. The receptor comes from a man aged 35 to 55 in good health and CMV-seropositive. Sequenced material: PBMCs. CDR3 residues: CASSVADRPSGNTIYF. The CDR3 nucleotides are TGTGCCAGCTCAGTGGCGGACAGGCCCTCTGGAAACACCATATATTTT.